The text below deals with one T cell receptor beta chain. Its target is not known. The CDR3 is 15 residues long. Per the germline V gene, CDR1 is SNHLY and CDR2 is FYNNEI. V was cut by 8 bases and J by 1 base, with 12 bases left in between. TCRdb's copy holds only in-frame clones and misses some; the assay was immunoSEQ multiplex PCR. The sample holds over 70,000 clones; about 91% are singletons and the top ten take around 9.3%. The data originate from a study of T cell responses to AZD1222 COVID-19 vaccine. Study findings and constraints: CD4 TCRs associated with vaccination spanned spike, dominating at 160-218 and 743-854. Close to half of all spike-specific TCRs reportedly target regions of the variants that are unmutated. Most donors were white British and more were female, and clonal diversity was possibly underestimated. Sampling that yielded the repertoires occurred only after the peak T cell response.

The receptor's source is an adult who received the AZD1222 COVID-19 vaccine. The chain recombines TRBV2 with TRBJ2-6; D not certain. Sample: peripheral blood, taken 28 days after the second AZD1222 dose. CDR3 amino acids: CASRMVPSGANVLTF. CDR3 nucleotides: TGTGCCAGCCGTATGGTCCCTTCTGGGGCCAACGTCCTGACTTTC.